One sample yielded the 3 T cell receptor beta chains listed below, sequenced in a study of blood T cell repertoires in COVID-19. Measured with immunoSEQ multiplex PCR; TCRdb has only the in-frame clones, and not every one. The table shows approximately 85,000 clones, with about 92% occurring only once. The sample comprised peripheral blood. The origin of the receptors is a woman in her sixties with active COVID-19.

The chain employs TRBV11-2 and TRBJ1-1; TRBD1 aligns across 8 bases. V trimming: 3 bases; J trimming: 0 bases; junction bases outside the gene matches: 6. This CDR3 is built from 16 residues. Germline CDR1 reads SGHAT; CDR2 reads FQNNGV. The CDR3 loop is CASSFRGPVMNTEAFF. The DNA of the CDR3 is TGTGCCAGCAGCTTCAGGGGGCCAGTCATGAACACTGAAGCTTTCTTT.

This clone was counted once. This chain joins TRBV4-3 and TRBJ2-4; 7 positions agree with TRBD1. The CDR3 consists of 16 residues. CDR1 and CDR2 (germline): LGHNA, YSLEER. J gave up 0 bases and V 4 bases, and 6 bases lay outside the gene matches. CDR3 in DNA: TGCGCCAGCAGCCGAGGGACAGTGAGAGCCAAAAACATTCAGTACTTC. Translating gives CASSRGTVRAKNIQYF.

The gene calls are TRBV9 and TRBJ1-2, with TRBD1 identical over 7 bases. Germline V gene data show CDR1 as SGDLS and CDR2 as YYNGEE. This CDR3 region has 15 residues. Trimming cost V 4 bases and J 5 bases; bases outside gene matches: 11. In nucleotides, the CDR3 is TGTGCCAGCAGCCAATCCCCGGGACAGAAATATGGCTACACCTTC. It specifies CASSQSPGQKYGYTF.